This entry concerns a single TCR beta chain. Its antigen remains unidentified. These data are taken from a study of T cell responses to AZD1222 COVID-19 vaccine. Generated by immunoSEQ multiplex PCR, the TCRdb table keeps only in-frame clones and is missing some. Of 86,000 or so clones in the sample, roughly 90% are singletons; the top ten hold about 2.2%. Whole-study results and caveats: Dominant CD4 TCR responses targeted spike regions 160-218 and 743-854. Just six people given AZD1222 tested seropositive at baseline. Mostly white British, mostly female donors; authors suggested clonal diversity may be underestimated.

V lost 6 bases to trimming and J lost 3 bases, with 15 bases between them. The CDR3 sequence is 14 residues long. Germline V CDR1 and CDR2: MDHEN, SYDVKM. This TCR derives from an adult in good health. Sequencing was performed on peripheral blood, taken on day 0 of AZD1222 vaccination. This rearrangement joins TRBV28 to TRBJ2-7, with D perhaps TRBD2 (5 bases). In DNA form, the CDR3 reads TGTGCCAGCAGGCCACCGGGATCCCGCTACGAGCAGTACTTC. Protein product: CASRPPGSRYEQYF.